This TCR beta chain was recovered during a study of T-cell memory formation after mild COVID-19. Trimming cost V 0 bases and J 1 base, with 13 bases left between them. The CDR3 extends over 16 amino acids. CDR1 and CDR2 from the germline V gene are LNHNV and YYDKDF (reference sequence). About this clonotype: Antigen specificity is unknown.

Study outcomes and limitations: Several responding clones turned up in pre-infection memory, indicating that cross-reactive memory may have taken part.

5'RACE, which relied on constant-segment primers, yielded TCR alpha and TCR beta cDNA libraries carrying sample barcodes and UMIs. TCRdb passed the 5' RACE reads through MiXCR, listing each CDR3 protein once. The sample lists about 340,000 distinct CDR3 sequences; roughly 13% were seen once. This TCR was sampled from a man aged 18 to 30 who had mild COVID-19 (a few samples of this study predate the infection). Cell type and time point are not known. Material for sequencing was PBMCs or a T cell subset sorted from them (not recorded which). The chain combines TRBV15 with TRBJ2-7; D possibly corresponds to TRBD2 (7 bases). The CDR3 loop reads CATSREGGQGSYEQYV. CDR3 nucleotide sequence: TGTGCCACCAGCAGAGAGGGGGGGCAGGGGTCCTACGAGCAGTACGTC.